This TCR beta chain was documented in a study of T-cell memory formation after mild COVID-19 (dated by TCRdb to about 2021). Turning to the overall study: Most TCR sequence clusters were specific to one of the two donors. The cohort comprised two young, previously healthy adult volunteers, one female and one male. In a couple of donors, T-cell clones that expanded and contracted after mild COVID-19 were tracked by sequencing TCRalpha and TCRbeta repertoires over time.

This clonotype was counted between two and nine times. Its target antigen remains unknown. No much larger clone is present one base from it, and per-base qualities are unavailable. The CDR3 holds 15 amino acids from the cysteine to the phenylalanine. Only the CDR3 DNA stays, 45 bases, in frame from base 1. Cut back by 4 bases and 2 bases, the V and J ends lie 13 bases apart. Sequences SGDLS (CDR1) and YYNGEE (CDR2) are obtained from the germline V gene. Overall study results and their limits: Only two mild cases were covered in the study, and larger cohorts including severe cases with pre-infection samples were considered necessary. Some responding clones were found in pre-infection memory, which suggests that pre-existing cross-reactive memory T cells took part in the SARS-CoV-2 response. SARS-CoV-2 specificity was not confirmed for the second-wave clones peaking on day 37. Contracting CD4+ clones were located mainly in the CM and EM memory subsets, whereas CD8+ clones were found to be enriched in EMRA. Clones contracting from day 15 to 85 had balanced CD4/CD8 phenotypes, while a second wave expanding from day 15 to 37 was biased towards CD4+.

The sample was run on an Illumina NovaSeq 6000. TCRalpha and TCRbeta cDNA libraries were built by 5'RACE with constant-segment primers, adding sample barcodes and unique molecular identifiers. Trizol reagent was used to extract RNA from every sample. Amplification of the libraries took two PCR steps, and the second step added a second sample barcode plus Illumina TruSeq adapters. Libraries were sequenced on an Illumina NovaSeq with 2 x 150 bp paired-end reads. The study's processing was this. With migec v1.2.7, reads were demultiplexed and then collapsed into UMI-guided consensus sequences. Using mixcr v2.1.11, the UMI consensuses were aligned to TRA and TRB V and J templates and assembled into clonotypes. Clonotypes were classified as expanded or contracted when called significant by both edgeR and NoisET, with noise models trained on biological replicates. For edgeR calls, a false discovery rate-adjusted p below 0.01 and a log2 fold-change threshold of 1 were applied. As an exploratory analysis of dynamics, max-normalized trajectories of the 1000 most abundant clonotypes were examined with PCA combined with hierarchical clustering. Separately sequenced CD4+ and CD8+ repertoires were used to assign a CD4 or CD8 phenotype to each responding clone. TCRdb reran the public reads through fastp at Q25 and MiXCR, keeping productive beta chains. Each record represents a unique CDR3 protein, reported with the most common genes and DNA among its rows. These V and J calls originate from TCRdb's pipeline instead of the authors' own analysis. For this sample the table gives hundreds of thousands of distinct CDR3 sequences, of which roughly 15% were detected only once. Around 3.8% of the sample belongs to the ten largest clones.

PBMCs were isolated by Ficoll-Paque density gradient centrifugation. The sequenced material came from PBMCs or a T cell subset sorted from them (not recorded which). The receptor comes from a man younger than 35 who had mild COVID-19 (a few samples of this study predate the infection). The sample titles of this study are shuffled in the database, so cell type and time point are left out; the donor was told from shared clones. The chain is assembled from TRBV9 and TRBJ1-3; the D gene remains uncertain. The nucleotide sequence is TGTGCCAGCAGCTTCACAGCATACCCTGGAAACACCATATATTTT. The resulting protein is CASSFTAYPGNTIYF.